The 5 T cell receptor beta chains below come from one sample, sequenced in a study of T cell changes during pregnancy in multiple sclerosis. Repertoires were generated with immunoSEQ multiplex PCR, while TCRdb's copy carries only in-frame clones and drops some. The sample carries about 60,000 clones, roughly 92% recorded once. The sequencing used peripheral blood, collected in the first trimester of pregnancy. The receptors originated from a female donor with multiple sclerosis, enrolled in a pregnancy study.

The chain employs TRBV19 and TRBJ1-5, with D tentatively TRBD1 (6 bases). The CDR3 consists of 15 residues. Germline loops: CDR1 LNHDA, CDR2 SQIVND (reference sequence). V was trimmed by 4 bases and J by 4 bases, leaving 14 bases between them. The DNA of the CDR3 is TGTGCCAGTAGTAGGGACATGGACCTAAATCAGCCCCAGCATTTT. Translated, it gives CASSRDMDLNQPQHF.

The gene calls are TRBV5-4 and TRBJ1-6; TRBD1 aligns across 8 bases. After removal of 4 bases from V and 8 bases from J, the junction contained 11 bases not matched to a gene. This CDR3 spans 16 amino acids. Germline V gene data show CDR1 as SGHNT and CDR2 as YYREEE (reference sequence). The CDR3 DNA reads TGTGCCAGCAGCATAGGGACAGGATTCGAAGATTCACCCCTCCACTTT. Residues: CASSIGTGFEDSPLHF. The full variable domain, rest sourced from reference TRBV5-4 and TRBJ1-6, is ETGVTQSPTHLIKTRGQQVTLRCSSQSGHNTVSWYQQALGQGPQFIFQYYREEENGRGNFPPRFSGLQFPNYSSELNVNALELDDSALYLCASSIGTGFEDSPLHFGNGTRLTVT.

The chain combines TRBV18 with TRBJ1-1; 7 nucleotides align to TRBD1. The V gene's germline CDR1 is KGHSH and CDR2 LQKENI. V shed 3 bases and J 6 bases; nucleotides not matched to a gene: 13. This CDR3 comprises 16 residues. The CDR3 reads CASSPNQNRGLSEAFF. CDR3 nucleotide sequence: TGTGCCAGCTCACCCAATCAAAACAGGGGACTTTCTGAAGCTTTCTTT.

This clone was observed a single time. The chain employs TRBV5-6 and TRBJ2-1, with 12 bases identical to TRBD2. CDR3 length: 18 amino acids. Germline V gene data show CDR1 as SGHDT and CDR2 as YYEEEE. The V segment lost 0 bases and the J segment 0 bases; nucleotides outside the gene matches: 4. The CDR3: CASSLASGGVSSYNEQFF. The CDR3, as DNA: TGTGCCAGCAGCTTGGCTAGCGGGGGGGTAAGCTCCTACAATGAGCAGTTCTTC.

The rearrangement links TRBV7-2 to TRBJ2-3; 8 positions agree with TRBD1. The length of the CDR3 is 14 residues. Germline assignment: CDR1 SGHTA and CDR2 FQGNSA. V lost 1 base and J lost 4; bases outside the gene matches: 1. The CDR3 DNA follows: TGTGCCAGCAGCTTAGAGACAGGGGCAGATACGCAGTATTTT. Translated: CASSLETGADTQYF.